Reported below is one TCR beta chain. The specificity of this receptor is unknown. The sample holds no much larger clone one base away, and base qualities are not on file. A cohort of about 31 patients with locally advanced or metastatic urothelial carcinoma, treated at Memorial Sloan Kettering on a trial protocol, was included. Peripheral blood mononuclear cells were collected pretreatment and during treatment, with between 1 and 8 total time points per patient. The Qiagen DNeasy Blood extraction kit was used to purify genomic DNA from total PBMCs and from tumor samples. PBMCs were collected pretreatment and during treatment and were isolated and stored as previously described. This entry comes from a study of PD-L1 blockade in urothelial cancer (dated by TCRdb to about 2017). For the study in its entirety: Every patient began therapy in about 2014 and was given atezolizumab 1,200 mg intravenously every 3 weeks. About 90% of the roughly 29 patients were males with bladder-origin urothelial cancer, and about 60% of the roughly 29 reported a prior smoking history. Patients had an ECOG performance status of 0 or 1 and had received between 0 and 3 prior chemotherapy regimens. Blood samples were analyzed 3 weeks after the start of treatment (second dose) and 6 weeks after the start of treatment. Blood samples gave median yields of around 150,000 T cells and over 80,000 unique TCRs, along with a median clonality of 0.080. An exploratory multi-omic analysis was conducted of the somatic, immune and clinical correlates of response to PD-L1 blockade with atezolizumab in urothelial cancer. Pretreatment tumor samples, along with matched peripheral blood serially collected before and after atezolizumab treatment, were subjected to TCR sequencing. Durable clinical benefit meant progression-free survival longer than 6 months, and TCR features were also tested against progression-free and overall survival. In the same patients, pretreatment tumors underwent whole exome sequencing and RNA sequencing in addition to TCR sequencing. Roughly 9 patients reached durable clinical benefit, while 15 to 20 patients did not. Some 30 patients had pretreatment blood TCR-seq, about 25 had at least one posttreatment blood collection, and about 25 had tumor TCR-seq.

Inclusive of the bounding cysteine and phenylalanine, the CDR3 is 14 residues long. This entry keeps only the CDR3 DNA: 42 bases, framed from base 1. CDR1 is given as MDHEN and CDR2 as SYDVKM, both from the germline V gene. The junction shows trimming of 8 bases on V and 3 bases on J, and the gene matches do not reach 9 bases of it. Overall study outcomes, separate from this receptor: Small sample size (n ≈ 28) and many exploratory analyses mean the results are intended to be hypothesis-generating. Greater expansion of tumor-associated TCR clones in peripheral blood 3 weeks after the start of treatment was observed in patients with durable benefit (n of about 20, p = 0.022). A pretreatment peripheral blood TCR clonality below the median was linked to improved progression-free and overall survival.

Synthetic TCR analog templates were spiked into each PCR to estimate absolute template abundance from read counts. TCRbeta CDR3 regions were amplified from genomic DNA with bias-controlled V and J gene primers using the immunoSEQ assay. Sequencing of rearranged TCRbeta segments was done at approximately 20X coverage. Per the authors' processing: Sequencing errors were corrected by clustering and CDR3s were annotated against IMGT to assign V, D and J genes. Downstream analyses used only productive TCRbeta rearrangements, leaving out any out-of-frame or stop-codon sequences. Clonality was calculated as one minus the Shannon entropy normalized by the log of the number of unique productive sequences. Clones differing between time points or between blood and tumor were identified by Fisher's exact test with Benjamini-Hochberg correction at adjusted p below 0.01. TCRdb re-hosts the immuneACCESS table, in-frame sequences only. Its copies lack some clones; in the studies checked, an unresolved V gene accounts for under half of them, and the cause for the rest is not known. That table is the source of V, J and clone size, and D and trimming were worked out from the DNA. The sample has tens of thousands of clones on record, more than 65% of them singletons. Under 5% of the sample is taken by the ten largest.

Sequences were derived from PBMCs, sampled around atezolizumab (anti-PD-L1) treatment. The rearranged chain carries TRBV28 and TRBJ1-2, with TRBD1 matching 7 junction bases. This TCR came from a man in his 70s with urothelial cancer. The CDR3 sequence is CASGTTGDDYGYTF. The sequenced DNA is TGTGCCAGCGGAACTACAGGGGATGACTATGGCTACACCTTC.